One sample yielded the 30 T cell receptor beta chains listed below, sequenced in a study of tissue T cells after allogeneic stem cell transplantation. Time point described: mouse harvest day 14 after allogeneic transplant. Each mouse received 10^7 T-cell-depleted marrow cells plus 10^6 splenic CD5+ T cells by tail vein. Clones were sequenced by immunoSEQ multiplex PCR, and TCRdb holds only the in-frame ones, with some missing. There are about 5,000 clones in the sample; about two fifths occur only once, and under 25% lies in the top ten. The sample consisted of gut tissue. The source of these receptors is a female BALB/c mouse given C57BL/6 T cells with graft-versus-host disease after an allogeneic hematopoietic cell transplant.

This clone appeared a few times. Mouse germline and gene names are used. Read sequence stops 1 residue before the CDR3 end, and the germline J gene provides the missing end. This chain joins TRBV15 and TRBJ2-7, with TRBD2 matching over 11 bases. CDR3 length: 14 residues. Trimming removed 2 bases from V and 4 bases from J; junction bases left unmatched: 1. Per the germline V gene, CDR1 is SGHND and CDR2 is FRSKSL. The CDR3 loop reads CASSLRDWGYEQYF. CDR3 DNA (partial): TGTGCCAGCAGTTTAAGGGACTGGGGGTATGAACAGTAC.

Sample share makes this clone medium-sized. Here the gene names and germline are mouse. The sequenced fragment ends 1 residue before the CDR3 boundary, so the rest is inferred from the germline J gene. The chain recombines TRBV19 with TRBJ2-5, with TRBD2 matching over 12 bases. The V and J ends lost 4 bases and 6 bases, in that order; junction bases with no gene match: 9. The CDR3 loop spans 16 amino acids. CDR1 FNHDT and CDR2 SITEND come from the germline V gene (reference sequence). The CDR3 bases that were read are TGTGCCAGCAGTCCACCGGGACTGGGGGGAGGTGACACCCAGTAC. It translates to CASSPPGLGGGDTQY. The entire CDR3 protein is CASSPPGLGGGDTQYF.

This clone was observed a few times. The genes and germline here are from mouse. Coverage ceases 1 residue before the CDR3 finishes, and the germline J gene fills in the end. This rearrangement joins TRBV13-1 to TRBJ1-1; D is uncertain. Trimming took 3 bases from V and 5 from J, leaving 2 bases between them. Germline values: CDR1 NSHNY, CDR2 SYGAGN. CDR3 length equals 10 residues. The part of the CDR3 DNA that was read is TGTGCCAGCAGTGGGACAGAAGTCTTC. Its protein product is CASSGTEVF. The whole CDR3 reads CASSGTEVFF.

By share of the sample, this clone is large. These gene names are mouse names. The sequenced fragment ends 1 residue before the CDR3 boundary, so the rest is inferred from the germline J gene. The J gene is TRBJ1-3, the V gene TRBV13-3; a weak D match, TRBD1 (6 bases). V dropped 3 bases and J dropped 0 bases, with 7 bases sitting between them. CDR3 length: 14 residues. Germline V lookup: CDR1 NNHDY, CDR2 SYVADS. CDR3 bases read: TGTGCCAGCAGTGGGACAGTTTCTGGAAATACGCTCTAT. Its translation is CASSGTVSGNTLY. The full CDR3 protein is CASSGTVSGNTLYF.

In the case of this clone: The genes and germline here are from mouse. The read finishes 1 residue shy of the CDR3 end, and the germline J gene is used to complete it. J is TRBJ1-4 and V is TRBV23; the table's D call, TRBD1, has no DNA check behind it. CDR3 length: 14 residues. Germline-derived CDR1 and CDR2 are KGHTA and FQNQQP. The part of the CDR3 DNA that was read is TGCTCCAGCAGTCAGGCAGGGACCAACGAAAGATTATTT. This gives the protein CSSSQAGTNERLF. The complete CDR3 sequence is CSSSQAGTNERLFF.

Concerning this clone: Mouse gene names and germline throughout. The read falls 1 residue short of the CDR3 end, and the missing part is taken from the germline J gene. This chain uses TRBV12-2 with TRBJ2-5, with TRBD2 matching over 10 bases. From germline, CDR1 is SGHLS and CDR2 HYDKME. V gave up 0 bases and J gave up 2 bases; unmatched junction bases: 4. The CDR3 runs to 16 residues. The sequenced CDR3 bases are TGTGCCAGCTCTCTCGGACTGGGGGTTGGCCAAGACACCCAGTAC. Amino acid sequence: CASSLGLGVGQDTQY. The complete CDR3 reads CASSLGLGVGQDTQYF.

As for this clone: Gene names are the mouse ones. The CDR3 goes on 1 residue after the read ends, and that part is filled in from the germline J gene. The V and J genes are TRBV26 and TRBJ2-2; perhaps TRBD1 as D (6 bases). The V and J ends lost 4 bases and 3 bases respectively, with 12 bases between them. The germline gives CDR1 KGHPV, CDR2 FQNQEV (reference sequence). The CDR3 is 15 amino acids. The CDR3 loop is CASSRGKGDTGQLYF. CDR3 bases read: TGTGCCAGCAGTCGGGGAAAGGGGGACACCGGGCAGCTCTAC.

Worth noting for this clone: All gene names here are mouse names. The DNA read from the CDR3 is TGTGCCAGCAGTCTAGGCAACACAGAAGTCTTC. Amino acid sequence: CASSLGNTEVF. The entire CDR3 reads CASSLGNTEVFF. The chain is built from TRBV26 and TRBJ1-1, with D unresolved. The read stops 1 residue short of the end of the CDR3; the missing end is completed from the germline J gene. The CDR3 sequence is 12 residues long. Trimming removed 3 bases at V and 2 bases at J, with 4 bases between. Germline V gene lookup returns CDR1 KGHPV and CDR2 FQNQEV (reference sequence). Full variable domain (missing parts from reference TRBV26 and TRBJ1-1): NSKVIQTPRYLVKGQGQKAKMRCIPEKGHPVVFWYQQNKNNEFKFLINFQNQEVLQQIDMTEKRFSAECPSNSPCSLEIQSSEAGDSALYLCASSLGNTEVFFGKGTRLTVV.

To note about this clone: Gene names are mouse gene names. The CDR3 goes on 1 residue after the read ends, and that part is filled in from the germline J gene. The V call is TRBV4, the J call TRBJ2-7; 9 bases fit TRBD2. CDR3 size: 15 residues. The V and J ends lost 5 bases and 3 bases, in that order; junction bases with no gene match: 8. Germline V lookup: CDR1 LGHDT, CDR2 YNNKQL (reference sequence). CDR3 DNA, as far as it was read: TGTGCCAGCAGCCGCAGACTGGGGGCTAACTATGAACAGTAC. This translates into CASSRRLGANYEQY. The CDR3 in full is CASSRRLGANYEQYF.

A word on this clone: Mouse germline and gene names are used. The read ends 1 residue shy of where the CDR3 ends; the end is completed using the germline J gene. J is TRBJ1-1 and V is TRBV26; maybe TRBD1 (5 bases). Trimming left V 6 bases short and J 10 bases short, with 15 bases between. The germline gives CDR1 KGHPV, CDR2 FQNQEV (reference sequence). This CDR3 is 12 amino acids long. CDR3 in amino acids: CASSPTGEGVFF. Incomplete CDR3 DNA: TGTGCCAGCAGCCCTACGGGGGAGGGAGTCTTC.

Remarks on this clone: Mouse names are used for the genes. The DNA ends 1 residue before the CDR3 does, and the rest of the CDR3 is filled in from the germline J gene. J is TRBJ2-4 and V is TRBV26; D is undetermined. Trimming shortened V by 1 base and J by 2 bases, and 7 bases separated the two germline ends. The CDR3 covers 14 residues. The germline V gene encodes CDR1 KGHPV and CDR2 FQNQEV (reference sequence). CDR3 region: CASSLWGSQNTLYF. The CDR3 DNA, read in part, is TGTGCCAGCAGTCTGTGGGGTTCTCAAAACACCTTGTAC.

A single count supports this clone. The gene symbols are mouse symbols. The missing CDR3 end, 1 residue past where the read stops, is filled in from the germline J gene. The chain links TRBV23 to TRBJ2-2; the table's TRBD1 call for D was not verified on the DNA. Per germline, CDR1 KGHTA and CDR2 FQNQQP. CDR3 length: 15 residues. The part of the CDR3 DNA that was read is TGCTCCAGCAGCCGACAGGGTTCAAACACCGGGCAGCTCTAC. Protein sequence: CSSSRQGSNTGQLY. The CDR3 as a whole reads CSSSRQGSNTGQLYF.

For this clone: The gene symbols are mouse symbols. The read terminates 1 residue before the CDR3 end, so the remaining end is supplied by the germline J gene. This chain connects TRBV26 to TRBJ1-4; 9 positions agree with TRBD1. With 6 bases clipped from V and 7 bases from J, the junction kept 6 bases outside the gene matches. CDR3 length: 14 amino acids. Per germline, CDR1 KGHPV and CDR2 FQNQEV (reference sequence). The covered CDR3 bases are TGTGCCAGCAGGCTGGGGACAGGGACCGAAAGATTATTT. Protein product: CASRLGTGTERLF. The full CDR3 sequence reads CASRLGTGTERLFF.

Notes on this clone: Here the gene names and germline are mouse. The CDR3 extends 1 residue past the end of the read, so its final part is completed from the germline J gene. This rearrangement joins TRBV17 to TRBJ2-1; 8 bases agree with TRBD2. Looked up from germline, CDR1 is MNHDT and CDR2 is YYDKIL. Unmatched junction bases numbered 1, after V lost 6 bases and J lost 3 bases. The CDR3 runs to 13 residues. The CDR3 DNA, read in part, is TGTGCTAGCAGCGACTGGGGCTATGCTGAGCAGTTC. Residues: CASSDWGYAEQF. The entire CDR3 is CASSDWGYAEQFF.

For this clone: The gene names given are mouse names. The chain's CDR3 is CASSRDWGAQDTQYF. Incomplete CDR3 DNA: TGTGCCAGCAGCCGGGACTGGGGGGCCCAAGACACCCAGTAC. V usage is TRBV5 and J usage is TRBJ2-5; 12 bases map to TRBD2. The read falls 1 residue short of the CDR3 end, and the missing part is taken from the germline J gene. This CDR3 comprises 15 residues. The J segment lost 2 bases and the V segment lost 4 bases, leaving 1 base of the junction unmatched. Germline V gives CDR1 LGHNA, CDR2 YNLKQL (reference sequence).

In its sample, this clone is medium-sized. Mouse gene names apply. The sequenced fragment ends 1 residue before the CDR3 boundary, so the rest is inferred from the germline J gene. The V and J genes are TRBV13-3 and TRBJ1-4; 8 bases line up with TRBD1. The trim removed 4 bases at V and 7 bases at J, leaving 9 bases unmatched. Germline V CDR1 and CDR2: NNHDY, SYVADS. The CDR3 loop spans 15 amino acids. The CDR3 loop reads CASSLGQGRGERLFF. The sequenced CDR3 bases are TGTGCCAGCAGTCTCGGACAGGGACGGGGCGAAAGATTATTT. Combining the CDR3 with reference TRBV13-3 and TRBJ1-4 gives the whole variable domain EAAVTQSPRSKVAVTGGKVTLSCHQTNNHDYMYWYRQDTGHGLRLIHYSYVADSTEKGDIPDGYKASRPSQENFSLILELASLSQTAVYFCASSLGQGRGERLFFGHGTKLSVL.

Concerning this clone: Genes here carry mouse names. The read ends 1 residue before the CDR3 terminus; that terminus is restored from the germline J gene. The chain recombines TRBV26 with TRBJ2-4, with D possibly being TRBD1 (5 bases). The CDR3 loop spans 14 amino acids. Germline-derived CDR1 and CDR2 are KGHPV and FQNQEV (reference sequence). V lost 3 bases, J lost 0 bases, and 7 bases lay in between. The chain's CDR3 is CASSLDSSQNTLYF. CDR3 DNA (partial): TGTGCCAGCAGTCTAGACAGCAGTCAAAACACCTTGTAC.

In its sample, this clone was seen a few times. Any gene name here is a mouse gene name. The read falls 1 residue short of the CDR3 end, and the missing part is taken from the germline J gene. The gene calls are TRBV23 and TRBJ2-5; TRBD1 is the table's D call, not checked against the DNA. This CDR3 has 14 residues. Germline CDR1 reads KGHTA; CDR2 reads FQNQQP. CDR3 DNA, as far as it was read: TGCTCCAGCAGTCAATCTGGACAACAAGACACCCAGTAC. Its protein product is CSSSQSGQQDTQY. The complete CDR3 reads CSSSQSGQQDTQYF.

This clone was detected only a few times. Each gene name is a mouse one. The CDR3 end lies 1 residue beyond the end of the read and is filled in from the germline J gene. V and J are TRBV13-2 and TRBJ2-3; 10 nucleotides align to TRBD2. V lost 3 bases to trimming and J lost 1 base; unmatched junction nucleotides: 5. Germline CDR1 and CDR2: NNHNN and SYGAGS (reference sequence). CDR3 length: 16 amino acids. Here the CDR3 reads CASGGTLGGCAETLYF. The sequenced CDR3 bases are TGTGCCAGCGGTGGGACACTGGGGGGGTGTGCAGAAACGCTGTAT.

As to this clone: Gene names and germline refer to mouse. The covered CDR3 bases are TGTGCCAGCAGTCTTGGACAGGGGAGGAACGAAAGATTATTT. Translating gives CASSLGQGRNERLF. The CDR3 as a whole reads CASSLGQGRNERLFF. This chain links TRBV26 with TRBJ1-4; 9 bases match TRBD1. The CDR3 end is not reached by the read, which stops 1 residue before it; the germline J gene fills it in. This CDR3 is built from 15 residues. Germline V gene data show CDR1 as KGHPV and CDR2 as FQNQEV (reference sequence). V lost 3 bases and J lost 5; bases outside the gene matches: 4.

With regard to this clone: Here the gene names and germline are mouse. The observed sequence ends 1 residue before the CDR3 terminus, with the missing tail filled in from the germline J gene. The rearrangement joins TRBV20 to TRBJ2-1; 8 bases fit TRBD2. CDR1 is GFQATS, CDR2 STVNSAI, per germline. V was clipped by 0 bases and J by 6 bases; unmatched bases: 1. The CDR3 length is 13 residues. The CDR3 DNA, read in part, is TGTGGTGCTAGGGACTGGGGGGTTGCTGAGCAGTTC. This encodes CGARDWGVAEQF. The CDR3 reads in full as CGARDWGVAEQFF.

A note on this clone: Genes and germline are mouse. The CDR3 end falls 1 residue outside the read, so it is completed with the germline J gene. The rearrangement uses TRBV12-1 and TRBJ2-2, with 8 bases lining up with TRBD2. The CDR3 is 15 amino acids. CDR1 is SGHSN, CDR2 HYEKVE, per germline. J was trimmed by 0 bases and V by 5 bases; bases with no gene match: 4. The CDR3 protein is CASFRTGTNTGQLYF. The part of the CDR3 DNA that was read is TGTGCCAGCTTTCGGACTGGGACAAACACCGGGCAGCTCTAC.

By sample share, this clone is medium-sized. Mouse names are used for the genes. With the read ending 1 residue before the CDR3 end, the germline J gene is used to fill in that end. The gene calls are TRBV13-2 and TRBJ1-5, with no clear D. The CDR3 length is 14 residues. Trimming took off 0 bases at V and 3 bases at J, with 7 bases between the two ends. In germline, CDR1 is NNHNN, CDR2 SYGAGS (reference sequence). CDR3 DNA, as far as it was read: TGTGCCAGCGGTGATGGGGGAGGCAACCAGGCTCCGCTT. It specifies CASGDGGGNQAPL. In full, the CDR3 reads CASGDGGGNQAPLF.

As to this clone: Here the gene names and germline are mouse. This CDR3 is CASSLLLGGNTLYF. The part of the CDR3 DNA that was read is TGTGCCAGCAGTCTGTTACTGGGGGGCAACACCTTGTAC. The chain combines TRBV26 with TRBJ2-4; 9 positions match TRBD2. The read finishes 1 residue shy of the CDR3 end, and the germline J gene is used to complete it. J gave up 6 bases and V 1 base, and 2 bases lay outside the gene matches. This CDR3 region has 14 residues. The germline gives CDR1 KGHPV, CDR2 FQNQEV (reference sequence).

Of note for this clone: Germline and genes here are mouse. The read ends 1 residue early relative to the CDR3; the germline J gene fills the gap. J is TRBJ1-2 and V is TRBV26; D not resolved. V shed 0 bases and J shed 5 bases, with 4 bases lying between them. The CDR3 has 12 residues. CDR1 KGHPV and CDR2 FQNQEV come from the germline V gene (reference sequence). The CDR3 region is CASSLSRSDYTF. Partial CDR3 DNA: TGTGCCAGCAGTCTGTCCAGATCCGACTACACC.

Worth noting for this clone: Gene labels here are mouse ones. The observed sequence ends 1 residue before the CDR3 terminus, with the missing tail filled in from the germline J gene. V and J are TRBV26 and TRBJ2-1, with 7 bases lining up with TRBD1. There are 15 residues in the CDR3. V lost 4 bases, J lost 0 bases, and 3 bases stayed unmatched. The germline V gene encodes CDR1 KGHPV and CDR2 FQNQEV (reference sequence). The CDR3 DNA, read in part, is TGTGCCAGCAGTCCACAGGGGTATAACTATGCTGAGCAGTTC. It codes for CASSPQGYNYAEQF. The whole CDR3 sequence is CASSPQGYNYAEQFF.

Points on this clone: Gene names and germline refer to mouse. The read stops 1 residue short of the end of the CDR3; the missing end is completed from the germline J gene. This chain connects TRBV31 to TRBJ2-7; weak D call: TRBD2 (7 bases). Germline CDR1 and CDR2: GKSSPN and SITVG. CDR3 size: 15 residues. V was pared by 0 bases and J by 0 bases, with 12 bases between. The CDR3 loop is CAWSLGGGSSYEQYF. The part of the CDR3 DNA that was read is TGTGCCTGGAGTCTAGGGGGGGGGAGCTCCTATGAACAGTAC.

This clone was seen only a few times. Gene and germline names: mouse. Coverage ceases 1 residue before the CDR3 finishes, and the germline J gene fills in the end. The J gene is TRBJ2-4, the V gene TRBV31, with TRBD2 identical over 9 bases. The CDR3 consists of 13 residues. From germline, CDR1 is GKSSPN and CDR2 SITVG. With 1 base clipped from V and 6 bases from J, the junction kept 2 bases outside the gene matches. CDR3 residues: CAWSPWGGNTLYF. CDR3 DNA (partial): TGTGCCTGGAGTCCCTGGGGGGGGAACACCTTGTAC. Complete variable domain (other parts from reference TRBV31 and TRBJ2-4): AQTIHQWPVAEIKAVGSPLSLGCTIKGKSSPNLYWYWQATGGTLQQLFYSITVGQVESVVQLNLSASRPKDDQFILSTEKLLLSHSGFYLCAWSPWGGNTLYFGAGTRLSVL.

Comments on this clone: Any gene name here is a mouse gene name. The read ends 1 residue shy of where the CDR3 ends; the end is completed using the germline J gene. The V call is TRBV15, the J call TRBJ1-1, with a tentative D call TRBD1 (5 bases). Germline CDR1 SGHND, CDR2 FRSKSL. CDR3 size: 13 residues. V was pared by 5 bases and J by 1 base, with 8 bases between. The DNA read from the CDR3 is TGTGCCAGCAGTAGACAGAGAAACACAGAAGTCTTC. It translates to CASSRQRNTEVF. The whole CDR3 is CASSRQRNTEVFF.

In its sample, this clone was seen a few times. Gene names and germline refer to mouse. The missing CDR3 end, 1 residue past where the read stops, is filled in from the germline J gene. The chain couples TRBV26 to TRBJ2-7; 11 bases are shared with TRBD2. The length of the CDR3 is 15 residues. From germline, CDR1 is KGHPV and CDR2 FQNQEV (reference sequence). V was pared by 5 bases and J by 2 bases, with 5 bases of the junction left unmatched. The CDR3 bases that were read are TGTGCCAGCAGTTTGGACTGGGGGGCCACCTATGAACAGTAC. This gives the protein CASSLDWGATYEQY. The complete CDR3 reads CASSLDWGATYEQYF.